The present TCR beta chain was sequenced within a study of T cells in Graves' hyperthyroidism and ophthalmopathy. The hyperthyroidism patients had all been newly diagnosed, and their disease duration was under 2 months. Their ages ranged from 18 to 65 years. Patients with uncontrolled infections, other autoimmune diseases, pregnancy or lactation were excluded. General study points: Among thyroid clonotypes expanded above 0.001, most also appeared in blood. Separating ophthalmopathy from stable hyperthyroidism was achieved by a 13 V-J model.

CDR1 and CDR2 (germline): LGHDT, YNNKEL (reference sequence). The ends were cut back, 4 bases at V and 4 bases at J, with 20 bases in the middle. This CDR3 comprises 17 residues. This clonotype appeared many times. Its antigen is not identified. RNA transcripts were the template for amplifying TCR beta CDR3 regions. HTBI primers drove first-round RT-PCR of the TCR CDR3. TCRdb processed the multiplex PCR reads anew with MiXCR; each CDR3 protein has one entry. The data hold around 690,000 distinct CDR3 sequences, with approximately 15% observed a single time. The sample taken for sequencing was blood. V and J are TRBV3-1 and TRBJ2-1; D may be TRBD2 (6 bases). The TCR originated in a man between 50 and 59 years old with Graves' hyperthyroidism. DNA of the CDR3: TGTGCCAGCAGCCCCCGCCCCCACTGGGACTTGTACAATGAGCAGTTCTTC. This codes for CASSPRPHWDLYNEQFF.